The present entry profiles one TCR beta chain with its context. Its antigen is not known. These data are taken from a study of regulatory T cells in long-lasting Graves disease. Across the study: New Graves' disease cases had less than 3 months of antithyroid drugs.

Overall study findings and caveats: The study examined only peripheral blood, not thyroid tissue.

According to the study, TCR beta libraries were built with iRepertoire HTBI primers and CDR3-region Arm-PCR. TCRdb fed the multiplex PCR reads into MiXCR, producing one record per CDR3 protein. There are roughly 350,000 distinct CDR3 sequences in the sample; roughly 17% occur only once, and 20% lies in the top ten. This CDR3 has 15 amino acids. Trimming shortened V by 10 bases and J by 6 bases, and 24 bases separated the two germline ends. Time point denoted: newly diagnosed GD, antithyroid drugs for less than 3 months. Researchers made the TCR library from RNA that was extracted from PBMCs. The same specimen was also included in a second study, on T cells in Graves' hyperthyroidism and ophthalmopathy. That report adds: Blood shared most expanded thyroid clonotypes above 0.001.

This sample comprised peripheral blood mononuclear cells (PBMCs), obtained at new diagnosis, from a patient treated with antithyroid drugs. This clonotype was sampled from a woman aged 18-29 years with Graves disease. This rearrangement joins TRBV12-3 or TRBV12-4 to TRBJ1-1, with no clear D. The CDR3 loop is CAIRRVGIGRAEAFF. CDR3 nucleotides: TGTGCCATCAGAAGGGTTGGTATAGGGAGGGCTGAAGCTTTCTTT.